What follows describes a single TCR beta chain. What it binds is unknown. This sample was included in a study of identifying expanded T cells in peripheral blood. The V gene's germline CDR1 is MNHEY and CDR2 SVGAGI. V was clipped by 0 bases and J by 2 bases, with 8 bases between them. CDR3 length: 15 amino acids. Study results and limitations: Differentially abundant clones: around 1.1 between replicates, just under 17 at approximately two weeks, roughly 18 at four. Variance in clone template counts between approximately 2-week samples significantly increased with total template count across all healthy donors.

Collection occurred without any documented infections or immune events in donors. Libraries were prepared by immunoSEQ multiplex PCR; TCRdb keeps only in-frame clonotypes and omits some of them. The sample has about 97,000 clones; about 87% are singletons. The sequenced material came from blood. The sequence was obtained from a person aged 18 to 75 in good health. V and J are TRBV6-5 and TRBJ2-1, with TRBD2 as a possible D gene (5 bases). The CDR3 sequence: CASSYSSGTYNEQFF. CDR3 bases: TGTGCCAGCAGTTACTCCTCGGGAACCTACAATGAGCAGTTCTTC.